Below, 8 T cell receptor beta chains from the same sample are listed, as sequenced in a study of T-cell reconstitution after alpha-beta-depleted transplantation in children. Preparing the TCRbeta library involved the use of unique molecular identifiers. TCRdb re-derived calls from the PCR reads in MiXCR, one entry per CDR3 protein. Of 350,000 to 500,000 distinct CDR3 sequences listed, 43% are singletons. Material: PBMCs, obtained before TCRalphabeta/CD19-depleted stem cell transplant. The receptor source for this set is a girl aged 2 to 9 with aplastic anemia, due to receive a stem cell transplant.

This chain uses TRBV30 with TRBJ1-5; D is perhaps TRBD1 (6 bases). Germline V gene sequence: CDR1 GTSNPN, CDR2 SVGIG (reference sequence). With 2 bases removed from V and 6 bases from J, the gap between germline ends came to 11 bases. The CDR3 covers 13 residues. The CDR3 here is CAWSQQGFQPQHF. The CDR3 DNA follows: TGTGCCTGGAGTCAACAGGGTTTTCAGCCCCAGCATTTT.

This rearrangement joins TRBV5-1 to TRBJ2-1, with 11 bases matching TRBD2. Per germline, CDR1 SGHRS and CDR2 YFSETQ. V gave up 3 bases and J gave up 6 bases; unmatched junction bases: 8. The CDR3 has 16 residues. CDR3: CASSSGLAGPSNEQFF. DNA for the CDR3: TGCGCCAGCAGCTCCGGACTAGCGGGCCCAAGCAATGAGCAGTTCTTC. The full variable domain, completed using reference TRBV5-1 and TRBJ2-1, is KAGVTQTPRYLIKTRGQQVTLSCSPISGHRSVSWYQQTPGQGLQFLFEYFSETQRNKGNFPGRFSGRQFSNSRSEMNVSTLELGDSALYLCASSSGLAGPSNEQFFGPGTRLTVL.

The rearrangement uses TRBV20-1 and TRBJ2-1, with a tentative D call TRBD2 (7 bases). Trimming shortened V by 5 bases and J by 2 bases, and 25 bases separated the two germline ends. Per the germline V gene, CDR1 is DFQATT and CDR2 is SNEGSKA (reference sequence). The CDR3 is made up of 18 amino acids. This CDR3 reads CSAVDYQAEGGAYNEQFF. In DNA form, the CDR3 reads TGCAGTGCTGTCGACTACCAAGCCGAGGGGGGGGCCTACAATGAGCAGTTCTTC.

This clonotype was observed many times. This chain links TRBV12-5 with TRBJ2-3; D not certain. The CDR3 totals 11 residues. V shed 4 bases and J shed 5 bases, with 4 bases lying between them. Germline V gene data show CDR1 as LGHNT and CDR2 as FRNRAP. CDR3 region: CASGSGDTQYF. In nucleotides, the CDR3 is TGTGCTAGTGGTTCCGGAGATACGCAGTATTTT. Full variable domain (missing parts from reference TRBV12-5 and TRBJ2-3): DARVTQTPRHKVTEMGQEVTMRCQPILGHNTVFWYRQTMMQGLELLAYFRNRAPLDDSGMPKDRFSAEMPDATLATLKIQPSEPRDSAVYFCASGSGDTQYFGPGTRLTVL.

The chain employs TRBV28 and TRBJ1-2, with D possibly matching TRBD1 (5 bases). The CDR3 has 13 amino acids. Trimming stripped 5 bases from V and 4 bases from J, with 11 bases between. CDR1 and CDR2 from the germline V gene are MDHEN and SYDVKM. In DNA form, the CDR3 reads TGTGCCAGCAGTCTAGTAGGGGCCTATGGCTACACCTTC. Its protein product is CASSLVGAYGYTF.

This clonotype was counted between two and nine times. This chain links TRBV5-1 with TRBJ2-7; D may be TRBD1 (5 bases). This CDR3 has 16 residues. The ends were cut back, 3 bases at V and 2 bases at J, with 18 bases in the middle. Germline lookup yields CDR1 SGHRS and CDR2 YFSETQ. CDR3 bases: TGCGCCAGCAGCTCGTACCCTCGGACATCTACCTACGAGCAGTACTTC. Translating it yields CASSSYPRTSTYEQYF.

This clonotype has a count of ten or more. J is TRBJ2-2 and V is TRBV24-1; the D gene is possibly TRBD1 (6 bases). The CDR3 runs 14 residues. Germline V gene lookup returns CDR1 KGHDR and CDR2 SFDVKD. The V and J ends lost 6 bases and 7 bases respectively, with 14 bases between them. As DNA, the CDR3 is TGTGCCACCAGTACCGCTAAGGGACACGGGGAGCTGTTTTTT. It is translated as CATSTAKGHGELFF.

The rearrangement links TRBV6-5 to TRBJ2-2; possible D gene TRBD1, 6 bases. The CDR3 covers 17 residues. Trimming left V 0 bases short and J 5 bases short, with 16 bases between. The V gene's germline CDR1 is MNHEY and CDR2 SVGAGI. CDR3 sequence reads: CASSYSIGTGRTGELFF. CDR3 sequence (DNA): TGTGCCAGCAGTTACTCGATAGGTACAGGGCGGACCGGGGAGCTGTTTTTT.